This T cell receptor beta chain was documented in a study of brain T cells in children with intractable seizures (dated by TCRdb to the early 2020s). Regarding the study in general: As a first screen for immune gene transcripts, resected brain tissue from under 70 pediatric epilepsy surgery cases was run on a NanoString immunology panel. Among the 12 selected surgery cases, eight also had pre-surgery blood sequenced, leaving four with brain tissue only.

The study at large found these results: Viral specificity was inferred only from CDR3 sequence similarity, and patients' HCMV serostatus was unknown. Because pre- and post-surgery blood were sequenced to different depths, clones absent from the pre-surgery sample may reflect undersampling.

A note on this clone: The antigen it recognizes is unknown. Base-call qualities are not available, and no considerably larger clone is one nucleotide away.

Relative to germline, V is 5 bases shorter and J is 5 bases shorter, with 10 bases between their ends. According to the germline V gene, CDR1 reads SGHTA and CDR2 reads FQGNSA. From its cysteine to its phenylalanine, the CDR3 spans 14 amino acids. Only the CDR3 region is kept as DNA, spanning 42 bases read in frame from base 1. TCR beta chain sequences were generated from genomic DNA using the immunoSEQ assay. Under the source paper's analysis protocol: Any CDR3 sequence that did not begin with the conserved framework cysteine at position 104 was removed by hand. To get clonality, the normalized Shannon's Diversity Index was subtracted from one, giving values from 0 (maximal diversity) to 1 (oligoclonal). To check whether a given CDR3 had different frequencies in two samples, for example brain versus blood, chi-squared comparison-of-proportions tests were used. Public clonotypes were identified by searching immuneACCESS, and similarity to known antiviral clonotypes was assessed with the VDJdb browser. The table comes from immuneACCESS by way of TCRdb, which keeps in-frame sequences with V and J called. Part of the clones is missing from these tables; in studies checked, under half for an unresolved V gene and the rest for unknown reasons. The V and J calls and clone size were taken over from that table, and D and trimming were inferred from the DNA. The sample records 80,000 or so clones, 91% of which are singletons. Approximately 24% of the sample rests with the top ten.

Per the publication, the time point label means: resected brain tissue, or blood drawn just prior to surgery. The surgery cases with the highest brain T cell transcript signatures were chosen for TCR beta chain sequencing of brain tissue, and also of blood when blood was available. Before surgery, the patients had been given at least one anti-epileptic drug. The TCR-sequenced patients were children whose drug-resistant epilepsy was caused by tuberous sclerosis complex, focal cortical dysplasia, Rasmussen encephalitis or hemimegalencephaly. The blood samples were collected right before the epilepsy surgery. The Monarch genomic DNA purification kit was used to extract bulk genomic DNA from unsorted brain tissue and whole blood.

The specimen comprised peripheral blood, sampled at surgery. The TCR originated in a girl aged 2-10 years with Rasmussen encephalitis and intractable seizures. The rearranged chain carries TRBV7-2 and TRBJ1-6; a confident D gene designation cannot be given. The nucleotides are TGTGCCAGCAGCCAGACAAGGAATAATTCACCCCTCCACTTT. It translates to CASSQTRNNSPLHF.